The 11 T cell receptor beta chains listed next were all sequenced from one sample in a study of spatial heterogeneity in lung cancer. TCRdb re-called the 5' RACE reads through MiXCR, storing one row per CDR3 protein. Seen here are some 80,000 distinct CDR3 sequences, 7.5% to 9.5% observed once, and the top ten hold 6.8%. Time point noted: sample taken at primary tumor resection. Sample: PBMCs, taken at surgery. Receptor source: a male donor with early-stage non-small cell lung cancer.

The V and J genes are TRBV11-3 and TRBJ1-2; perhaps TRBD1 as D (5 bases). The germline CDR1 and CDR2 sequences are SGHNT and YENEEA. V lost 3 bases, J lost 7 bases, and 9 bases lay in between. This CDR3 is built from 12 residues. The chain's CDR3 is CASSFDSRGYTF. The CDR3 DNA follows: TGTGCCAGCAGCTTTGACAGTCGTGGCTACACCTTC.

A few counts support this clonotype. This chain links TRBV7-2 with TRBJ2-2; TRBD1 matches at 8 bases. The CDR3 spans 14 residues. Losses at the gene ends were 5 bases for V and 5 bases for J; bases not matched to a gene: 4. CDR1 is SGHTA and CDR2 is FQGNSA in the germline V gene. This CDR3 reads CASSPRTGTGELFF. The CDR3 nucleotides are TGTGCCAGCAGCCCCCGGACAGGGACCGGGGAGCTGTTTTTT.

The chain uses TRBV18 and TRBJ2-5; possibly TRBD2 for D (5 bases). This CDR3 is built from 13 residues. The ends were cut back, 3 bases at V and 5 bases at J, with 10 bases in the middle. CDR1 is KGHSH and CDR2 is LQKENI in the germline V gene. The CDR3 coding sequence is TGTGCCAGCTCACCCGGTCGGAGGGAGACCCAGTACTTC. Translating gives CASSPGRRETQYF.

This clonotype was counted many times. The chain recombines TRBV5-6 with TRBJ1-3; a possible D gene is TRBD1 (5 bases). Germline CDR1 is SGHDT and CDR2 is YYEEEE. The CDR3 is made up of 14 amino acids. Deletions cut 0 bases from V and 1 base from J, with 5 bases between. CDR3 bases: TGTGCCAGCAGCTTGGGACAGTCTGGAAACACCATATATTTT. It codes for CASSLGQSGNTIYF.

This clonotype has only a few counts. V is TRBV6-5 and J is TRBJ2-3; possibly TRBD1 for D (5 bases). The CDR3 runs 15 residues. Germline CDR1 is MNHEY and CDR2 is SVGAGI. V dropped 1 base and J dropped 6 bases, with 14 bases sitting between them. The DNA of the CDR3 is TGTGCCAGCAGTTACTTTCCGGAACCAGGGGATACGCAGTATTTT. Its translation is CASSYFPEPGDTQYF.

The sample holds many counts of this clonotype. This chain's CDR3 is CASSVGVASGRGEQFF. CDR3 DNA sequence: TGTGCCAGCAGCGTAGGCGTGGCTAGCGGGAGGGGTGAGCAGTTCTTC. The genes are TRBV9 and TRBJ2-1, with 12 positions matching TRBD2. Germline assignment: CDR1 SGDLS and CDR2 YYNGEE. This CDR3 region has 16 residues. V lost 0 bases, J lost 9 bases, and 7 bases stayed unmatched.

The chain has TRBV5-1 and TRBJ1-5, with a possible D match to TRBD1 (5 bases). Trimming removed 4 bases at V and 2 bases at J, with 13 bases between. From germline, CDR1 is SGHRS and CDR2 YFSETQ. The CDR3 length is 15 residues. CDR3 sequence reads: CASSPMGGGNQPQHF. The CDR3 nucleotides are TGCGCCAGCAGCCCGATGGGGGGAGGCAATCAGCCCCAGCATTTT.

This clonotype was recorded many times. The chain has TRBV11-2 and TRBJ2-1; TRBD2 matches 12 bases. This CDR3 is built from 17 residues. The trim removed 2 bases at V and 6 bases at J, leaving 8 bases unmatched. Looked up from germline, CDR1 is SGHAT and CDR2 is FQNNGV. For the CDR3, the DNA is TGTGCCAGCAGCTTACCTAGCGGGAGGGCCGAGACCAATGAGCAGTTCTTC. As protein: CASSLPSGRAETNEQFF.

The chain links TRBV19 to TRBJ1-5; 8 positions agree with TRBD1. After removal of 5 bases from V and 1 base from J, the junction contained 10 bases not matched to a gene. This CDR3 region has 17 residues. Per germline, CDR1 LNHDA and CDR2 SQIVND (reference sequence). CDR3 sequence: CASSGVQGAMSNQPQHF. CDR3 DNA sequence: TGTGCCAGTAGTGGCGTTCAGGGGGCGATGAGCAATCAGCCCCAGCATTTT.

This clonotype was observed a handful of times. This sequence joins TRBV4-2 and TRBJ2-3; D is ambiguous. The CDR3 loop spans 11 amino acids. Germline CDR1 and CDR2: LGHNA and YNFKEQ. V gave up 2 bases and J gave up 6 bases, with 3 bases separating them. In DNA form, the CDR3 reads TGTGCCAGCAGCCAAAGGGATACGCAGTATTTT. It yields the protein CASSQRDTQYF.

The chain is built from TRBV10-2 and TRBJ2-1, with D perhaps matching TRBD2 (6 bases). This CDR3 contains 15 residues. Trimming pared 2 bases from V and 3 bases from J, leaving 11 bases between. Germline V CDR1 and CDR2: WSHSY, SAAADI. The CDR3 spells CASSELRLDYNEQFF. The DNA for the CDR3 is TGCGCCAGCAGTGAGCTGCGACTAGACTACAATGAGCAGTTCTTC.